The sequence of this TCR beta chain was determined in a study of beta chain features in type 1 diabetes. About the study: Age and gender were similar between patients and healthy donors, as were cell yields.

Sorted populations all had greater than 98% purity. This clone was counted between two and nine times. Antigen: not known. Study-level results: Sequencing used cDNA, and cells with high TCR expression could therefore be over-represented. A moderate, significant TCRB CDR3 shortening appeared in type 1 diabetes across four CD4+ subsets. Resolution of whether HLA type affects TCRB rearrangement was not achieved here.

The investigators reverse transcribed all of the isolated RNA, so they sequenced expressed TCRB transcripts. The assay was immunoSEQ multiplex PCR, and TCRdb's table has in-frame clones only and misses some. The profile shows some 350,000 clones, approximately 13% of them singletons. The germline V gene encodes CDR1 ENHRY and CDR2 SYGVKD. V shed 4 bases and J shed 7 bases, with 10 bases lying between them. CDR3 size: 13 residues. This chain connects TRBV10-3 to TRBJ2-2; no definite D call. The clonotype was recovered from a woman between 18 and 29 years old with type 1 diabetes. Sequenced input: naive CD4+ T cells from blood. CDR3 residues: CAISGPLIGELFF. The CDR3 DNA follows: TGTGCCATCAGTGGGCCTTTGATCGGGGAGCTGTTTTTT.